These 32 T cell receptor beta chains came from one sample sequenced in a study of cytomegalovirus exposure and HLA in healthy donors. PCR primers comprised 60 Vbeta and 13 Jbeta primers. Generated by immunoSEQ multiplex PCR, the TCRdb table keeps only in-frame clones and is missing some. The sample lists 95,000 to 150,000 clones, roughly three fifths occurring once. The sample was PBMCs. These receptor sequences come from a woman in her 40s in good health and CMV-seropositive.

The V call is TRBV30, the J call TRBJ1-6; 7 bases are a match to TRBD1. V dropped 2 bases and J dropped 10; count of bases not matched to a gene: 11. Germline V gene data show CDR1 as GTSNPN and CDR2 as SVGIG (reference sequence). The CDR3 is 15 amino acids. The CDR3 loop reads CAWSPTGTEGSPLHF. CDR3 in DNA: TGTGCCTGGAGTCCGACCGGGACAGAGGGATCACCCCTCCACTTT.

The J gene is TRBJ2-7, the V gene TRBV28; D may be TRBD2 (5 bases). The germline V gene encodes CDR1 MDHEN and CDR2 SYDVKM. V dropped 6 bases and J dropped 0 bases, with 15 bases sitting between them. The CDR3 runs to 15 residues. The CDR3 is CASSLTAGYSYEQYF. CDR3 nucleotide sequence: TGTGCCAGCAGCCTCACCGCGGGCTACTCCTACGAGCAGTACTTC. Based on the CDR3 plus reference TRBV28 and TRBJ2-7, the full variable domain is DVKVTQSSRYLVKRTGEKVFLECVQDMDHENMFWYRQDPGLGLRLIYFSYDVKMKEKGDIPEGYSVSREKKERFSLILESASTNQTSMYLCASSLTAGYSYEQYFGPGTRLTVT.

The J gene is TRBJ2-5, the V gene TRBV5-1, with 10 nucleotides matching TRBD2. With 5 bases clipped from V and 5 bases from J, the junction kept 9 bases outside the gene matches. This CDR3 has 15 residues. Germline V gives CDR1 SGHRS, CDR2 YFSETQ. The CDR3: CASSPQGLATETQYF. The CDR3 nucleotides read TGCGCCAGCAGTCCACAGGGACTAGCGACGGAGACCCAGTACTTC.

This chain uses TRBV29-1 with TRBJ1-2; TRBD1 aligns across 8 bases. Germline assignment: CDR1 SQVTM and CDR2 ANQGSEA. The V segment lost 7 bases and the J segment 7 bases; nucleotides outside the gene matches: 8. The CDR3 contains 12 residues. The CDR3 loop is CSAETGDSGYTF. Here the CDR3 DNA reads TGCAGCGCAGAGACAGGGGATAGTGGCTACACCTTC.

The chain uses TRBV4-1 and TRBJ2-5; weak D call: TRBD2 (6 bases). Germline V gene lookup returns CDR1 MGHRA and CDR2 YSYEKL. The ends were cut back, 4 bases at V and 4 bases at J, with 16 bases in the middle. The length of the CDR3 is 15 residues. The CDR3 bases are TGCGCCAGCAGCCCTGGGGACTCCCCGGGAGAGACCCAGTACTTC. This translates into CASSPGDSPGETQYF.

The table lists this clone with a few counts. The gene calls are TRBV14 and TRBJ2-1; possible D gene TRBD2, 5 bases. The V end was cut by 0 bases, the J end by 10 bases, with 10 bases between. Looked up from germline, CDR1 is SGHDN and CDR2 is FVKESK. The CDR3 runs to 13 residues. In DNA, the CDR3 is TGTGCCAGCAGCCAAGATCCCGCTAGCGAGCAGTTCTTC. Encoded protein: CASSQDPASEQFF. Looking up the rest from reference TRBV14 and TRBJ2-1 gives the full variable domain: EAGVTQFPSHSVIEKGQTVTLRCDPISGHDNLYWYRRVMGKEIKFLLHFVKESKQDESGMPNNRFLAERTGGTYSTLKVQPAELEDSGVYFCASSQDPASEQFFGPGTRLTVL.

The table lists this clone with a count of one. The V and J genes are TRBV7-3 and TRBJ2-4; TRBD2 might be the D (7 bases). V was clipped by 3 bases and J by 7 bases, with 16 bases between them. The germline V gene has CDR1 SGHTA and CDR2 FQGTGA. This CDR3 has 15 amino acids. CDR3 in DNA: TGTGCCAGCAGCTTGGACAGTGGGGAGGGGAACATTCAGTACTTC. The encoded protein is CASSLDSGEGNIQYF.

V usage is TRBV5-1 and J usage is TRBJ2-2; TRBD1 matches at 9 bases. This CDR3 has 16 residues. V shed 0 bases and J 4 bases; nucleotides not matched to a gene: 4. CDR1 and CDR2 from the germline V gene are SGHRS and YFSETQ. DNA of the CDR3: TGCGCCAGCAGCTTGGGGGGACAGGGCGGCACCGGGGAGCTGTTTTTT. Translation gives CASSLGGQGGTGELFF.

The genes are TRBV5-4 and TRBJ2-1, with TRBD2 as a possible D gene (6 bases). The CDR3 contains 15 residues. The V end was cut by 1 base, the J end by 8 bases, with 16 bases between. CDR1 and CDR2 from the germline V gene are SGHNT and YYREEE (reference sequence). CDR3 sequence reads: CASSLFDSGVHEQFF. As DNA, the CDR3 is TGTGCCAGCAGCTTGTTCGATTCGGGGGTCCATGAGCAGTTCTTC.

The CDR3 is CASSPREAEAFF. The CDR3 DNA is TGTGCCAGCTCACCCAGGGAGGCTGAAGCTTTCTTT. The chain joins TRBV18 to TRBJ1-1; TRBD1 is a possible D gene (5 bases). Trimming removed 3 bases from V and 6 bases from J, with 8 bases in between. Germline CDR1 reads KGHSH; CDR2 reads LQKENI. This CDR3 contains 12 residues.

This clone occurred a few times. The genes are TRBV11-2 and TRBJ2-2, with D tentatively TRBD2 (7 bases). Germline assignment: CDR1 SGHAT and CDR2 FQNNGV. With 2 bases removed from V and 7 bases from J, the gap between germline ends came to 11 bases. This CDR3 has 14 amino acids. The CDR3 nucleotides are TGTGCCAGCAGCTTACGGGGGGCTAACGGGGAGCTGTTTTTT. It codes for CASSLRGANGELFF.

The genes are TRBV28 and TRBJ2-7; TRBD2 matches at 10 bases. This CDR3 has 15 amino acids. Germline loops: CDR1 MDHEN, CDR2 SYDVKM. The V segment lost 6 bases and the J segment 0 bases; nucleotides outside the gene matches: 5. CDR3 in amino acids: CASSIASGSSYEQYF. DNA of the CDR3: TGTGCCAGCAGCATCGCTAGCGGGAGCTCCTACGAGCAGTACTTC.

The rearrangement links TRBV19 to TRBJ2-7; weak D call: TRBD1 (5 bases). Germline CDR1 is LNHDA and CDR2 is SQIVND (reference sequence). V dropped 7 bases and J dropped 0 bases, with 13 bases sitting between them. This CDR3 region has 14 residues. The CDR3, as DNA: TGTGCCAGTAAGCCAGGGCCGAGCTCCTACGAGCAGTACTTC. Protein product: CASKPGPSSYEQYF.

This chain links TRBV7-9 with TRBJ1-4, with 10 bases matching TRBD1. The CDR3 totals 16 residues. Germline V lookup: CDR1 SEHNR, CDR2 FQNEAQ (reference sequence). V was clipped by 4 bases and J by 8 bases; unmatched bases: 10. CDR3 sequence reads: CASSSRRQGAGEKLFF. For the CDR3, the DNA is TGTGCCAGCAGCTCACGACGACAGGGGGCGGGAGAAAAACTGTTTTTT.

This chain joins TRBV4-2 and TRBJ1-1; D is unresolved. This CDR3 is built from 14 residues. The germline gives CDR1 LGHNA, CDR2 YNFKEQ. V lost 0 bases and J 1 base, leaving 6 bases between the germline ends. CDR3 nucleotides: TGTGCCAGCAGCCAAGATTTAGCGAACACTGAAGCTTTCTTT. It translates to CASSQDLANTEAFF.

The J gene is TRBJ1-1, the V gene TRBV5-1; 8 nucleotides match TRBD1. Per germline, CDR1 SGHRS and CDR2 YFSETQ. J was trimmed by 4 bases and V by 6 bases; bases with no gene match: 5. The length of the CDR3 is 13 residues. CDR3 sequence reads: CASTLTGGTEAFF. CDR3 DNA: TGCGCCAGCACGCTAACAGGGGGCACTGAAGCTTTCTTT. The variable domain in full, with the rest retrieved from reference TRBV5-1 and TRBJ1-1, is KAGVTQTPRYLIKTRGQQVTLSCSPISGHRSVSWYQQTPGQGLQFLFEYFSETQRNKGNFPGRFSGRQFSNSRSEMNVSTLELGDSALYLCASTLTGGTEAFFGQGTRLTVV.

This chain uses TRBV28 with TRBJ2-7; D is possibly TRBD1 (6 bases). CDR3 length equals 14 residues. Germline V lookup: CDR1 MDHEN, CDR2 SYDVKM. V lost 5 bases, J lost 3 bases, and 14 bases lay in between. CDR3 in amino acids: CASSGRGFNYEQYF. The DNA of the CDR3 is TGTGCCAGCAGTGGTAGGGGGTTTAACTACGAGCAGTACTTC.

This clone was detected a few times. The chain has TRBV23-1 and TRBJ1-5; 8 bases are a match to TRBD1. TRBV23-1 is reported as an ORF; its role is uncertain. The trim removed 0 bases at V and 2 bases at J, leaving 6 bases unmatched. This CDR3 spans 17 amino acids. The CDR3 DNA follows: TGCGCCAGCAGTCAATCGTGGACGGGACAGGGCAATCAGCCCCAGCATTTT. Amino acid sequence: CASSQSWTGQGNQPQHF.

DNA for the CDR3: TGTGCCAGCAGCTCAAACACAGGCACTGAAGCTTTCTTT. Translating it yields CASSSNTGTEAFF. This chain links TRBV7-3 with TRBJ1-1; maybe TRBD1 (5 bases). The CDR3 length is 13 residues. Trimming took 4 bases from V and 4 from J, leaving 10 bases between them. The germline CDR1 and CDR2 sequences are SGHTA and FQGTGA.

The chain links TRBV28 to TRBJ2-2, with TRBD2 matching over 8 bases. V lost 5 bases to trimming and J lost 5 bases; unmatched junction nucleotides: 13. Germline CDR1 reads MDHEN; CDR2 reads SYDVKM. The CDR3 sequence is 17 residues long. The CDR3 region has the DNA TGTGCCAGCAGTCCCCGGGAGGGGAGGGGTGGGACCGGGGAGCTGTTTTTT. Translation gives CASSPREGRGGTGELFF.

This chain joins TRBV6-5 and TRBJ2-3; no firm D call. The CDR3 consists of 14 residues. Germline V CDR1 and CDR2: MNHEY, SVGAGI. V was trimmed by 7 bases and J by 7 bases, leaving 18 bases between them. This chain's CDR3 is CASTTYDKTNTQYF. CDR3 bases: TGTGCCAGCACAACATACGACAAGACCAATACGCAGTATTTT.

The J gene is TRBJ2-7, the V gene TRBV6-6, with a possible D match to TRBD2 (6 bases). The CDR3 extends over 14 amino acids. Trimming pared 6 bases from V and 4 bases from J, leaving 16 bases between. CDR1 and CDR2 (germline): MNHNY, SVGAGI (reference sequence). In DNA form, the CDR3 reads TGTGCCAGCAGGCAAGCCGGGACTGCTTACGAGCAGTACTTC. Protein: CASRQAGTAYEQYF.

The chain recombines TRBV11-3 with TRBJ2-1; 7 bases are a match to TRBD1. The CDR3 is 15 amino acids. J lost 1 base, V lost 5 bases, and 5 bases had no gene match. The V gene's germline CDR1 is SGHNT and CDR2 YENEEA. Here the CDR3 reads CASSLTGISYNEQFF. In nucleotides, the CDR3 is TGTGCCAGCAGCCTGACAGGGATATCCTACAATGAGCAGTTCTTC. The full variable domain, in which reference TRBV11-3 and TRBJ2-1 provide the parts outside the CDR3, is EAGVVQSPRYKIIEKKQPVAFWCNPISGHNTLYWYLQNLGQGPELLIRYENEEAVDDSQLPKDRFSAERLKGVDSTLKIQPAELGDSAVYLCASSLTGISYNEQFFGPGTRLTVL.

By proportion, this clone is medium-sized (0.01 to 0.1%). The V and J genes are TRBV6-6 and TRBJ2-7; 9 bases map to TRBD2. From germline, CDR1 is MNHNY and CDR2 SVGAGI (reference sequence). The CDR3 consists of 15 residues. With 7 bases clipped from V and 2 bases from J, the junction kept 9 bases outside the gene matches. CDR3: CASTDGAGGTYEQYF. DNA for the CDR3: TGTGCCAGCACCGACGGGGCGGGGGGGACCTACGAGCAGTACTTC.

This chain joins TRBV25-1 and TRBJ2-1; D unclear. This CDR3 is 11 amino acids long. V lost 5 bases, J lost 6 bases, and 5 bases lay in between. CDR1 and CDR2 (germline): MGHDK, SYGVNS. The CDR3 region is CASSPLNEQFF. Written as DNA, the CDR3 is TGTGCCAGCAGTCCCCTCAATGAGCAGTTCTTC.

The chain uses TRBV30 and TRBJ2-2, with 7 positions matching TRBD2. This CDR3 contains 14 residues. Looked up from germline, CDR1 is GTSNPN and CDR2 is SVGIG (reference sequence). Trimming removed 3 bases from V and 5 bases from J; junction bases left unmatched: 6. CDR3 loop: CAWRGGVETGELFF. The CDR3 DNA reads TGTGCCTGGAGGGGGGGGGTAGAAACCGGGGAGCTGTTTTTT.

The chain combines TRBV30 with TRBJ2-2; no definite D call. The germline CDR1 and CDR2 sequences are GTSNPN and SVGIG (reference sequence). Trimming left V 1 base short and J 7 bases short, with 7 bases between. The CDR3 is 12 amino acids. Here the CDR3 reads CAWSDHFGELFF. The DNA for the CDR3 is TGTGCCTGGAGTGATCACTTCGGGGAGCTGTTTTTT.

In regard to this clone: The identical CDR3 is also encoded by other nucleotide sequences in the sample. V gene TRBV10-3 combines with J gene TRBJ2-7, with TRBD1 as a possible D gene (6 bases). Germline V gene data show CDR1 as ENHRY and CDR2 as SYGVKD. The V gene lost 9 bases and the J gene lost 3 bases, with 12 bases spanning the gap. This CDR3 region has 12 residues. The CDR3 DNA reads as TGTGCCATTTCGACAGGTGGCTACGAGCAGTACTTC. It specifies CAISTGGYEQYF.

This clone was seen more than once but under ten times. This chain links TRBV5-6 with TRBJ1-5; a possible D gene is TRBD1 (5 bases). Germline assignment: CDR1 SGHDT and CDR2 YYEEEE. This CDR3 has 13 amino acids. Trimming cost V 4 bases and J 4 bases, with 9 bases left between them. The CDR3 nucleotides are TGTGCCAGCAGCCCAGACAGAAATCAGCCCCAGCATTTT. This gives the protein CASSPDRNQPQHF.

This clone was observed a single time. The rearrangement links TRBV5-1 to TRBJ2-5; D is unclear. Between the trimmed V and J ends, which lost 1 base and 2 bases, there was a span of 12 bases. The CDR3 runs 15 residues. Germline CDR1 reads SGHRS; CDR2 reads YFSETQ. The CDR3: CASSLSVSVQETQYF. CDR3 coding DNA: TGCGCCAGCAGCTTGTCTGTTTCGGTACAAGAGACCCAGTACTTC.

The rearrangement uses TRBV27 and TRBJ2-3, with no clear D. The germline V gene encodes CDR1 MNHEY and CDR2 SMNVEV (reference sequence). The CDR3 spans 13 residues. V was trimmed by 4 bases and J by 3 bases, leaving 8 bases between them. The CDR3 region is CASSSLQTDTQYF. Written as DNA, the CDR3 is TGTGCCAGCAGTTCCCTACAGACAGATACGCAGTATTTT.

This clone was detected once. V is TRBV19 and J is TRBJ1-2, with D unclear. The germline gives CDR1 LNHDA, CDR2 SQIVND (reference sequence). The CDR3 loop spans 12 amino acids. With 7 bases removed from V and 2 bases from J, the gap between germline ends came to 8 bases. CDR3 in amino acids: CASNRRNYGYTF. The CDR3 nucleotides read TGTGCCAGTAACCGGAGGAACTATGGCTACACCTTC.